This passage covers 7 T cell receptor beta chains from one sample sequenced in a study of cytomegalovirus exposure and HLA in healthy donors. PCR involved 60 Vbeta and 13 Jbeta primers. Clones were read by immunoSEQ multiplex PCR, and TCRdb kept only the in-frame ones, dropping some. The sample has some 250,000 clones; around 81% are singletons. The specimen was PBMCs. Source of these receptors: a woman aged 60-70 years in good health and CMV-seropositive.

V gene TRBV6-5 combines with J gene TRBJ2-2; 9 bases are shared with TRBD2. V was pared by 6 bases and J by 7 bases, with 9 bases of the junction left unmatched. The CDR3 loop spans 15 amino acids. The germline CDR1 and CDR2 sequences are MNHEY and SVGAGI. The CDR3 coding sequence is TGTGCCAGCAGGACCCTAGCGGGGTGGGGCGGGGAGCTGTTTTTT. This sequence encodes CASRTLAGWGGELFF.

The table lists this clone with a few counts. The genes are TRBV5-1 and TRBJ1-1; weak D call: TRBD1 (6 bases). The CDR3 runs to 14 residues. Per germline, CDR1 SGHRS and CDR2 YFSETQ. V shed 2 bases and J shed 0 bases, with 8 bases lying between them. CDR3 sequence reads: CASSLGDMNTEAFF. Here the CDR3 DNA reads TGCGCCAGCAGCTTAGGGGACATGAACACTGAAGCTTTCTTT.

This chain links TRBV27 with TRBJ2-2; tentatively, D is TRBD1 (5 bases). CDR3 length: 15 residues. CDR1 and CDR2 (germline): MNHEY, SMNVEV (reference sequence). Deletions cut 7 bases from V and 1 base from J, with 13 bases between. The CDR3 sequence: CASISGHGNTGELFF. The CDR3 coding sequence is TGTGCCAGCATTTCAGGACACGGGAACACCGGGGAGCTGTTTTTT.

The CDR3 nucleotides read TGTGCCAGCAGCCAAGTACATACCGGGACAGGGAGTGGCTACACCTTC. Its protein product is CASSQVHTGTGSGYTF. The rearrangement links TRBV14 to TRBJ1-2; 9 nucleotides match TRBD1. Trimming took 1 base from V and 7 from J; bases not matched to a gene: 10. Germline V gives CDR1 SGHDN, CDR2 FVKESK. This CDR3 spans 16 amino acids.

The chain's CDR3 is CASTEPGGSGELFF. DNA of the CDR3: TGCGCCAGCACGGAACCAGGGGGCTCCGGGGAGCTGTTTTTT. The chain joins TRBV5-1 to TRBJ2-2; 8 bases agree with TRBD1. CDR1 is SGHRS, CDR2 YFSETQ, per germline. V lost 6 bases to trimming and J lost 6 bases; unmatched junction nucleotides: 7. The CDR3 has 14 amino acids.

The chain carries TRBV19 and TRBJ2-6; D gene uncertain. Germline CDR1 is LNHDA and CDR2 is SQIVND (reference sequence). The CDR3 runs to 12 residues. Trimming cost V 8 bases and J 4 bases, with 6 bases left between them. The CDR3 reads CASSSGANVLTF. The CDR3 bases are TGTGCCAGTTCGTCCGGGGCCAACGTCCTGACTTTC.

The chain has TRBV6-5 and TRBJ1-5, with 7 bases aligning to TRBD1. The CDR3 loop spans 14 amino acids. J lost 4 bases, V lost 10 bases, and 10 bases had no gene match. CDR1 and CDR2 from the germline V gene are MNHEY and SVGAGI. This CDR3 reads CATRRQGGNQPQHF. CDR3 nucleotide sequence: TGTGCCACTAGGAGACAGGGAGGTAATCAGCCCCAGCATTTT.